The 3 T cell receptor beta chains given below trace back to one sample, sequenced in a study of blood T cell repertoires in COVID-19. Repertoires were generated with immunoSEQ multiplex PCR, while TCRdb's copy carries only in-frame clones and drops some. Of approximately 170,000 clones in the sample, over 80% were seen once. The material sequenced was peripheral blood. These receptors were collected from a man aged 65 to 79 who had recovered from COVID-19.

The sample holds a few counts of this clone. V is TRBV7-9 and J is TRBJ2-2; D is uncertain. In germline, CDR1 is SEHNR, CDR2 FQNEAQ (reference sequence). This CDR3 contains 16 residues. V was pared by 1 base and J by 6 bases, with 15 bases between. This CDR3 reads CASSLGLGWSPGELFF. DNA for the CDR3: TGTGCCAGCAGCTTAGGATTGGGTTGGAGTCCCGGGGAGCTGTTTTTT.

J is TRBJ2-1 and V is TRBV9; TRBD2 aligns across 9 bases. Germline loops: CDR1 SGDLS, CDR2 YYNGEE. V shed 0 bases and J 0 bases; nucleotides not matched to a gene: 1. The CDR3 has 16 amino acids. The CDR3 loop reads CASSVGSGSSYNEQFF. The DNA of the CDR3 is TGTGCCAGCAGCGTAGGTAGCGGGAGCTCCTACAATGAGCAGTTCTTC.

The chain is built from TRBV5-1 and TRBJ1-3; D is perhaps TRBD1 (6 bases). CDR3 length: 15 residues. The germline V gene encodes CDR1 SGHRS and CDR2 YFSETQ. The germline V and J ends were trimmed by 4 bases and 2 bases, with 13 bases remaining between them. This chain's CDR3 is CASSRRGETGNTIYF. For the CDR3, the DNA is TGCGCCAGCAGCCGCAGGGGTGAAACTGGAAACACCATATATTTT.